These T cell receptor beta chains were read from a single sample in a study of blood T cell repertoires in COVID-19. Sequencing was performed with immunoSEQ multiplex PCR; in TCRdb, only in-frame clones are kept and a portion is missing. This repertoire shows approximately 150,000 clones, around 84% found once; its top ten account for about 2.6%. The material sequenced was PBMCs or T cells enriched from blood (not recorded which). The source of these receptors is a man aged 35 to 55 with acute COVID-19. Each CDR3 is given with its conserved first and last residue. D genes are given only for firm matches. Expanded clones are given a class, and other clones once, few, many or no size at all.

clone size: NA
V gene: TRBV18
D gene: TRBD2
J gene: TRBJ2-7
CDR3 protein: CASSLGGDYEQYF
CDR3 DNA: TGTGCCAGCTCACTCGGGGGGGACTACGAGCAGTACTTC

clone size: NA
V gene: TRBV5-1
D gene: NA
J gene: TRBJ2-5
CDR3 protein: CASRETEGETQYF
CDR3 DNA: TGCGCCAGCAGGGAGACGGAGGGGGAGACCCAGTACTTC

clone size: NA
V gene: TRBV28
D gene: NA
J gene: TRBJ2-7
CDR3 protein: CASSLGPGDEQYF
CDR3 DNA: TGTGCCAGCAGTTTGGGTCCCGGGGACGAGCAGTACTTC

clone size: NA
V gene: TRBV28
D gene: NA
J gene: TRBJ1-4
CDR3 protein: CASSLVGGEKLFF
CDR3 DNA: TGTGCCAGCAGTTTAGTAGGGGGTGAAAAACTGTTTTTT

clone size: NA
V gene: TRBV6-5
D gene: NA
J gene: TRBJ2-1
CDR3 protein: CASRPLGHSEQFF
CDR3 DNA: TGTGCCAGCAGACCCCTAGGACATTCTGAGCAGTTCTTC

clone size: NA
V gene: TRBV20-1
D gene: NA
J gene: TRBJ2-7
CDR3 protein: CSASPGALSYEQYF
CDR3 DNA: TGCAGTGCTAGTCCAGGGGCTCTATCCTACGAGCAGTACTTC

clone size: NA
V gene: TRBV2
D gene: TRBD2
J gene: TRBJ2-1
CDR3 protein: CASRKDSGSSYNEQFF
CDR3 DNA: TGTGCCAGCAGGAAAGATAGCGGGAGCTCCTACAATGAGCAGTTCTTC

clone size: NA
V gene: TRBV2
D gene: NA
J gene: TRBJ2-3
CDR3 protein: CASDRNGGVDTQYF
CDR3 DNA: TGTGCCAGCGACCGTAACGGGGGAGTGGATACGCAGTATTTT

clone size: once
V gene: TRBV6-5
D gene: NA
J gene: TRBJ2-1
CDR3 protein: CASSYSKAGYNEQFF
CDR3 DNA: TGTGCCAGCAGTTACTCGAAAGCGGGTTACAATGAGCAGTTCTTC

clone size: NA
V gene: TRBV6-5
D gene: TRBD1
J gene: TRBJ1-1
CDR3 protein: CASSSRQGAGTEAFF
CDR3 DNA: TGTGCCAGCAGCTCACGACAGGGGGCGGGCACTGAAGCTTTCTTT

clone size: NA
V gene: TRBV18
D gene: NA
J gene: TRBJ2-1
CDR3 protein: CASSPPRAPVHEQFF
CDR3 DNA: TGTGCCAGCTCACCACCGCGGGCCCCCGTCCATGAGCAGTTCTTC

clone size: NA
V gene: TRBV10-3
D gene: NA
J gene: TRBJ2-2
CDR3 protein: CAISEGPGITGELFF
CDR3 DNA: TGTGCCATCAGTGAGGGTCCGGGGATCACCGGGGAGCTGTTTTTT

clone size: few
V gene: TRBV12-3/TRBV12-4
D gene: TRBD1
J gene: TRBJ1-3
CDR3 protein: CASSTGAPGTIYF
CDR3 DNA: TGTGCCAGCAGTACAGGGGCCCCAGGGACCATATATTTT

clone size: NA
V gene: TRBV5-4
D gene: NA
J gene: TRBJ2-1
CDR3 protein: CASSSGGSVSYNEQFF
CDR3 DNA: TGTGCCAGCAGCTCCGGGGGATCCGTCTCCTACAATGAGCAGTTCTTC

clone size: NA
V gene: TRBV19
D gene: TRBD1
J gene: TRBJ1-1
CDR3 protein: CASSVRGAQFVNTEAFF
CDR3 DNA: TGTGCCAGTAGCGTCAGGGGGGCCCAATTCGTGAACACTGAAGCTTTCTTT

clone size: once
V gene: TRBV27
D gene: TRBD2
J gene: TRBJ2-7
CDR3 protein: CASSSTAGGAYEQYF
CDR3 DNA: TGTGCCAGCAGTTCCACAGCGGGAGGCGCCTACGAGCAGTACTTC

clone size: NA
V gene: TRBV7-9
D gene: TRBD1
J gene: TRBJ1-5
CDR3 protein: CASSPGTASNQPQHF
CDR3 DNA: TGTGCCAGCAGCCCCGGGACAGCTAGCAATCAGCCCCAGCATTTT

clone size: NA
V gene: TRBV7-2
D gene: NA
J gene: TRBJ1-5
CDR3 protein: CASSFQVDNQPQHF
CDR3 DNA: TGTGCCAGCAGCTTTCAGGTGGACAATCAGCCCCAGCATTTT

clone size: NA
V gene: TRBV29-1
D gene: NA
J gene: TRBJ2-1
CDR3 protein: CSVGDNEQFF
CDR3 DNA: TGCAGCGTGGGAGACAATGAGCAGTTCTTC

clone size: NA
V gene: TRBV5-6
D gene: NA
J gene: TRBJ1-2
CDR3 protein: CASRSGTNYGYTF
CDR3 DNA: TGTGCCAGCAGGTCAGGGACTAACTATGGCTACACCTTC

clone size: NA
V gene: TRBV27
D gene: NA
J gene: TRBJ2-7
CDR3 protein: CASSLGTSYEQYF
CDR3 DNA: TGTGCCAGCAGTTTAGGGACTTCCTACGAGCAGTACTTC

clone size: NA
V gene: TRBV6-5
D gene: NA
J gene: TRBJ2-1
CDR3 protein: CASSPGTSDNEQFF
CDR3 DNA: TGTGCCAGCAGCCCCGGGACTTCTGACAATGAGCAGTTCTTC

clone size: NA
V gene: TRBV3-1/TRBV3-2
D gene: NA
J gene: TRBJ2-1
CDR3 protein: CASSQAVAENEQFF
CDR3 DNA: TGTGCCAGCAGCCAAGCCGTAGCTGAGAATGAGCAGTTCTTC

clone size: NA
V gene: TRBV30
D gene: TRBD1
J gene: TRBJ1-5
CDR3 protein: CAWSFTGGNQPQHF
CDR3 DNA: TGTGCCTGGAGTTTTACAGGGGGCAATCAGCCCCAGCATTTT

clone size: NA
V gene: TRBV7-3
D gene: NA
J gene: TRBJ2-1
CDR3 protein: CASSFESYNEQFF
CDR3 DNA: TGTGCCAGCAGCTTCGAGTCCTACAATGAGCAGTTCTTC

clone size: NA
V gene: TRBV5-1
D gene: NA
J gene: TRBJ2-5
CDR3 protein: CASSLGQYQETQYF
CDR3 DNA: TGCGCCAGCAGCTTGGGACAGTACCAAGAGACCCAGTACTTC

clone size: few
V gene: TRBV5-1
D gene: TRBD1
J gene: TRBJ1-4
CDR3 protein: CASSLGDREDNEKLFF
CDR3 DNA: TGCGCCAGCAGCTTGGGGGACAGGGAGGATAATGAAAAACTGTTTTTT

clone size: NA
V gene: TRBV12-3/TRBV12-4
D gene: TRBD1
J gene: TRBJ1-2
CDR3 protein: CASSPTGGYGYTF
CDR3 DNA: TGTGCCAGCAGTCCTACAGGGGGCTATGGCTACACCTTC

clone size: NA
V gene: TRBV30
D gene: NA
J gene: TRBJ2-5
CDR3 protein: CAWSVALVTQYF
CDR3 DNA: TGTGCCTGGAGTGTAGCCCTAGTAACCCAGTACTTC

clone size: NA
V gene: TRBV19
D gene: TRBD1
J gene: TRBJ2-7
CDR3 protein: CASSMKGTGIYEQYF
CDR3 DNA: TGTGCCAGTAGTATGAAGGGGACAGGGATATACGAGCAGTACTTC

clone size: NA
V gene: TRBV12-5
D gene: NA
J gene: TRBJ1-2
CDR3 protein: CASGLVRDGYTF
CDR3 DNA: TGTGCTAGTGGTTTGGTACGGGATGGCTACACCTTC

clone size: NA
V gene: TRBV4-2
D gene: TRBD1
J gene: TRBJ1-4
CDR3 protein: CASSPGTGGEKLFF
CDR3 DNA: TGTGCCAGCAGCCCCGGGACAGGGGGGGAAAAACTGTTTTTT

clone size: once
V gene: TRBV7-3
D gene: NA
J gene: TRBJ2-3
CDR3 protein: CASSPERGYSDTQYF
CDR3 DNA: TGTGCCAGCAGCCCTGAACGGGGGTATAGTGATACGCAGTATTTT

clone size: NA
V gene: TRBV23-1
D gene: TRBD2
J gene: TRBJ2-3
CDR3 protein: CASSQSRLAVYPSTDTQYF
CDR3 DNA: TGCGCCAGCAGTCAATCGCGACTAGCGGTCTACCCTAGCACAGATACGCAGTATTTT

clone size: NA
V gene: TRBV6-9
D gene: NA
J gene: TRBJ2-3
CDR3 protein: CASSLASSSTDTQYF
CDR3 DNA: TGTGCCAGCAGTCTAGCGTCCTCTAGCACAGATACGCAGTATTTT

clone size: NA
V gene: TRBV28
D gene: NA
J gene: TRBJ2-3
CDR3 protein: CASSLAAVFVTQYF
CDR3 DNA: TGTGCCAGCAGTTTAGCGGCTGTTTTTGTTACGCAGTATTTT

clone size: NA
V gene: TRBV18
D gene: NA
J gene: TRBJ1-3
CDR3 protein: CASSPGAGDTIYF
CDR3 DNA: TGTGCCAGCTCACCCGGCGCGGGTGACACCATATATTTT

clone size: NA
V gene: TRBV25-1
D gene: NA
J gene: TRBJ1-1
CDR3 protein: CASPPGQLNTEAFF
CDR3 DNA: TGTGCCAGCCCACCGGGACAACTGAACACTGAAGCTTTCTTT

clone size: NA
V gene: TRBV11-2
D gene: TRBD1
J gene: TRBJ2-5
CDR3 protein: CASSPQGARNQETQYF
CDR3 DNA: TGTGCCAGCAGCCCTCAGGGGGCCCGTAACCAAGAGACCCAGTACTTC